This T cell receptor (beta chain) was sequenced during a study of blood T cell repertoires in COVID-19. CDR3 length equals 15 residues. Germline-derived CDR1 and CDR2 are MNHNS and SASEGT. V shed 2 bases and J shed 3 bases, with 14 bases lying between them. The repertoire was sequenced with immunoSEQ multiplex PCR; TCRdb's copy has only in-frame clones and lacks some. The sample has roughly 38,000 clones, nearly 90% seen once; the top ten hold less than 30%. This clone was seen only once. The clonotype was recovered from a man aged 55 to 70 with active or convalescent COVID-19. The sequenced material came from peripheral blood. This rearrangement joins TRBV6-1 to TRBJ2-7; the D gene is possibly TRBD2 (5 bases). The CDR3, as DNA: TGTGCCAGCAGTGAAATGTGGAGGTCAGGCTACGAGCAGTACTTC. The encoded protein is CASSEMWRSGYEQYF.